Listed below are T cell receptor beta chains from one sample, sequenced in a study of vaccination and CD4 T cells after COVID-19. The antigens for these receptors are not known. TCRdb processed the PCR reads anew with MiXCR; each CDR3 protein has one entry. The sample shows more than 15,000 distinct CDR3 sequences, roughly 51% of them seen only once. The material sequenced was cultured CD4+ T cells from blood, taken after SARS-CoV-2 vaccination. The receptors come from a human donor with COVID-19. The CDR3 runs from the conserved cysteine through the conserved F or W. D genes are given only for firm matches. The size field is filled for only some rows; it gives once, few, many or a size class.

J gene,V gene,D gene,clone size,CDR3 protein,CDR3 DNA
TRBJ2-2,TRBV27,TRBD1,few,CASSLSPTGTTGELFF,TGTGCCAGCAGTCTCTCCCCGACAGGGACCACCGGGGAGCTGTTTTTT
TRBJ2-7,TRBV30,TRBD1,.,CAWRGRDRGYEQYF,TGTGCCTGGAGGGGACGGGACAGGGGTTACGAGCAGTACTTC
TRBJ1-1,TRBV7-2,.,.,CASTPPQMNTEAFF,TGTGCCAGCACCCCGCCCCAAATGAACACTGAAGCTTTCTTT
TRBJ1-4,TRBV6-1,.,few,CASSGGPNEKLFF,TGTGCCAGCAGTGGGGGCCCAAATGAAAAACTGTTTTTT
TRBJ1-1,TRBV20-1,.,.,CSVRKGGTEAFF,TGCAGTGTGAGAAAAGGGGGAACTGAAGCTTTCTTT
TRBJ1-4,TRBV24-1,.,.,CATSDPRTEKLFF,TGTGCCACCAGTGATCCGCGTACGGAAAAACTGTTTTTT
TRBJ2-3,TRBV7-9,.,.,CASSLAGAPDTQYF,TGTGCCAGCAGCTTAGCGGGGGCCCCAGATACGCAGTATTTT
TRBJ1-1,TRBV6-5,.,few,CASSSGLTSNTEAFF,TGTGCCAGCAGTTCTGGACTTACATCTAACACTGAAGCTTTCTTT
TRBJ2-7,TRBV20-1,.,.,CSAMSPGPYEQYF,TGCAGTGCTATGAGCCCCGGCCCTTACGAGCAGTACTTC
TRBJ2-3,TRBV20-1,.,few,CQVTSGASTDTQYF,TGCCAGGTAACTTCCGGAGCTAGCACAGATACGCAGTATTTT
TRBJ1-6,TRBV20-1,.,.,CGGAQPNSPLHF,TGCGGGGGGGCCCAACCTAATTCACCCCTCCACTTT
TRBJ1-5,TRBV4-2,.,.,CASAGGGANQPQHF,TGTGCCAGCGCGGGCGGGGGGGCAAATCAGCCCCAGCATTTT
TRBJ1-2,TRBV29-1,.,.,CSVSGGTGYGYTF,TGCAGCGTCTCCGGCGGTACGGGCTATGGCTACACCTTC
TRBJ1-5,TRBV5-1,.,.,CASSFEAGSNQPQHF,TGCGCCAGCAGCTTCGAGGCAGGGAGTAATCAGCCCCAGCATTTT
TRBJ2-7,TRBV20-1,.,.,CSASRWMGQGSYEQYF,TGCAGTGCTAGTAGGTGGATGGGGCAGGGCTCCTACGAGCAGTACTTC
TRBJ2-3,TRBV11-1,TRBD2,.,CASSPPGTNTDTQYF,TGTGCCAGCAGCCCCCCCGGGACTAACACAGATACGCAGTATTTT
TRBJ2-7,TRBV7-3,TRBD2,few,CASSLIGGGGEQYF,TGTGCCAGCAGCTTAATTGGCGGGGGGGGAGAGCAGTACTTC
TRBJ1-5,TRBV15,.,.,CATSRAVSLLTHQPQHF,TGTGCCACCAGCAGAGCCGTCAGCCTCTTAACACATCAGCCCCAGCATTTT
TRBJ2-5,TRBV10-1,TRBD1,few,CATRQGFFCETQYF,TGCGCCACCAGACAGGGCTTCTTTTGTGAGACCCAGTACTTC
TRBJ2-7,TRBV4-2,TRBD2,.,CASSQALAGGSYEQYF,TGTGCCAGCAGCCAAGCACTAGCGGGGGGCTCCTACGAGCAGTACTTC
TRBJ2-7,TRBV27,TRBD1,.,CASSHRRQGASSYEQYF,TGTGCCAGCAGTCATCGTCGACAGGGGGCCAGCTCCTACGAGCAGTACTTC
TRBJ2-5,TRBV19,TRBD2,once,CASSMGGVRETQYF,TGTGCCAGTAGTATGGGAGGGGTAAGAGAGACCCAGTACTTC
TRBJ2-7,TRBV15,.,.,CAIGGLRTYEQYF,TGTGCCATCGGGGGCTTAAGGACCTACGAGCAGTACTTC